This TCR beta chain was captured in a study of CD4 and CD8 cells across lung adenocarcinoma regions (dated by TCRdb to the late 2010s). Background on the whole study: The study compared tumor centers with tumor margins to examine intratumor heterogeneity of the T cell receptor repertoire.

Including the terminal cysteine and phenylalanine, the CDR3 comprises 15 residues. Only CDR3 DNA remains: 45 bases, in frame from the first base. Based on the germline V gene, the CDR1 and CDR2 sequences are WSHSY and SAAADI. Note on this clonotype: The antigen it binds to is not known. No base-level quality is on record; no much larger clone is a single base apart.

Patients with localized lung adenocarcinoma, a subtype of non-small cell lung cancer, were used as donors. Samples were obtained from the margins of localized lung adenocarcinomas. CD8+ T cells from tumor tissue were profiled separately from CD4+ T cells for TCR repertoire analysis. Receptor amplification or capture employed PCR. TCRdb lists the instrument as HiSeq X Ten. Through fastp at Q25 and MiXCR, TCRdb rebuilt clones from the public reads, retaining in-frame beta chains. Entries that share a CDR3 protein sequence are merged under the most common genes and DNA. Within this sample are about 19,000 distinct CDR3 sequences, with about 53% of them counted one time only. 34% of the sample goes to the ten largest clones.

The sample comprised CD8+ T cells from the margin of a lung tumor. Taken with the paper, the label for cell subset or site translates to: tumor margin region. Rearrangement joined TRBV10-2 to TRBJ2-5, with 9 bases matching TRBD1. Gene TRBJ2-7 matches the end of the DNA better, so the J call may be wrong. The source is a male donor with lung adenocarcinoma. The CD4 and CD8 labels of this study may be unreliable. The nucleotide sequence is TGCGCCAGCAGTGAGAGAGGGACAGGGCTCTCCGAGCAGTACTTC. This encodes CASSERGTGLSEQYF.